This entry describes one TCR beta chain. V shed 4 bases and J shed 4 bases, with 12 bases lying between them. Germline CDR1 and CDR2: SGHNT and YYREEE (reference sequence). This CDR3 spans 14 amino acids. Seattle patients were enrolled while actively infected and followed longitudinally. The source of the sample is a study of blood T cell repertoires in COVID-19. Study processing details: By means of reference gene primer amplification, nucleated cell counts were estimated. The assay was immunoSEQ multiplex PCR, and TCRdb's table has in-frame clones only and misses some. V, J and clone size derive from that table, while D and trimming were established from the DNA sequence. The table includes a few hundred thousand clones, more than 70% detected once.

Sequencing input: peripheral blood. V usage is TRBV5-4 and J usage is TRBJ2-4; no definite D call. The receptor was derived from a woman aged 55-69 years with COVID-19, enrolled during active disease. As DNA, the CDR3 is TGTGCCAGCAGCAAAGAATCCGGGAAAAACATTCAGTACTTC. It encodes CASSKESGKNIQYF.